Included here is one T cell receptor (beta chain) sequence, with context. What it recognizes is unknown. This CDR3 spans 14 amino acids. From germline, CDR1 is SGDLS and CDR2 YYNGEE. The ends lost 3 bases at V and 6 bases at J; junction bases unmatched: 2. Researchers ran the PCR with 60 Vbeta and 13 Jbeta primers. Generated by immunoSEQ multiplex PCR, the TCRdb table keeps only in-frame clones and is missing some. This sample has about 120,000 clones, with under 90% found just once. This record belongs to a study of cytomegalovirus exposure and HLA in healthy donors. Study at large: Of around 400 genotyped donors, 81% grouped in the Caucasian-associated ancestry cluster. Study-wide results and limits: Equally common other TCR beta chains were less clonally expanded than HLA-associated ones, a later analysis found. A previous analysis found most TCR beta V segments productive roughly 87% or roughly 30% of the time.

Nominal health characterized the donors when sampled, though unrecorded immune exposures were likely. The sequence came from a woman between 35 and 50 years old in good health and CMV-seropositive. The sample taken for sequencing was PBMCs. The chain employs TRBV9 and TRBJ2-7; the match to TRBD2 covers 14 bases. The CDR3 loop reads CASSAGTSGSEQYF. The CDR3, as DNA: TGTGCCAGCAGCGCCGGGACTAGCGGGAGCGAGCAGTACTTC.